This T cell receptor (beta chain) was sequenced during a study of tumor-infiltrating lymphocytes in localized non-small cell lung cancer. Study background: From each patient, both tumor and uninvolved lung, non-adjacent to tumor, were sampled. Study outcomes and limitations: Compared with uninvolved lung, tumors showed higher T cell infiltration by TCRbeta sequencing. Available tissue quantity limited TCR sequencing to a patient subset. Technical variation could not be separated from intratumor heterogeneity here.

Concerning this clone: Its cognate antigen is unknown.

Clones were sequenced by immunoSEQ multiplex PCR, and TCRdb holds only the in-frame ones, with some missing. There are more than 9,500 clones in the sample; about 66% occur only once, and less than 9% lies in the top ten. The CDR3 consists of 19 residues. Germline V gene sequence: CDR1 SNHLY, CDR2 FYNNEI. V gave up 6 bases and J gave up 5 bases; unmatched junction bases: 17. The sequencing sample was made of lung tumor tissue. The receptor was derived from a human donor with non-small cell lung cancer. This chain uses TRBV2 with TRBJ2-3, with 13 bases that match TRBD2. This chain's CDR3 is CASSAALAGGPFVIDTQYF. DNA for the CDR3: TGTGCCAGCAGCGCAGCACTAGCGGGAGGGCCATTCGTCATAGATACGCAGTATTTT.